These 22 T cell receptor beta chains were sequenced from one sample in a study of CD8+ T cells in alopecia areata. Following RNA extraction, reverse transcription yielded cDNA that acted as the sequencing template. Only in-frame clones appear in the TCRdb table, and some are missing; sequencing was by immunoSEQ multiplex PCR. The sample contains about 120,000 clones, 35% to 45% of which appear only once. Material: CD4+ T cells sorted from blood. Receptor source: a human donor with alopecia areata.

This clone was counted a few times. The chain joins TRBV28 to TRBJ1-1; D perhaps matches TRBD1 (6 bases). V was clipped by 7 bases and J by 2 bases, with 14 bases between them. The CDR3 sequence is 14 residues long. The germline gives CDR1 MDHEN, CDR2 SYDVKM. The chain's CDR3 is CASTLGGPNTEAFF. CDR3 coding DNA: TGTGCCAGCACACTCGGGGGGCCTAACACTGAAGCTTTCTTT. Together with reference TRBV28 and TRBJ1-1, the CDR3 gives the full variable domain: DVKVTQSSRYLVKRTGEKVFLECVQDMDHENMFWYRQDPGLGLRLIYFSYDVKMKEKGDIPEGYSVSREKKERFSLILESASTNQTSMYLCASTLGGPNTEAFFGQGTRLTVV.

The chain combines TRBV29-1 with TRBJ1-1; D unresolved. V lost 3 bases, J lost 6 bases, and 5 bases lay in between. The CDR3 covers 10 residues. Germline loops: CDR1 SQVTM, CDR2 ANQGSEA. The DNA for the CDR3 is TGCAGCGTTGATATAGCTGAAGCTTTCTTT. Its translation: CSVDIAEAFF.

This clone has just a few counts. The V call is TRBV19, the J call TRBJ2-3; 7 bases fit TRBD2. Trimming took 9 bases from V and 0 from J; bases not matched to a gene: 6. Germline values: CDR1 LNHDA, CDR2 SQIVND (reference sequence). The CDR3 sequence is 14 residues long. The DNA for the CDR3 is TGTGCCAGCCGACTAGCATATAGCACAGATACGCAGTATTTT. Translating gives CASRLAYSTDTQYF. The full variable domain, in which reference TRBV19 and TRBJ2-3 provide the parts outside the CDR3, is DGGITQSPKYLFRKEGQNVTLSCEQNLNHDAMYWYRQDPGQGLRLIYYSQIVNDFQKGDIAEGYSVSREKKESFPLTVTSAQKNPTAFYLCASRLAYSTDTQYFGPGTRLTVL.

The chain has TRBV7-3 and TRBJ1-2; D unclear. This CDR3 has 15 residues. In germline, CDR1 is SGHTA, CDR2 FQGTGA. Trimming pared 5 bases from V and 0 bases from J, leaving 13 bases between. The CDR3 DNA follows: TGTGCCAGCAGCGATAATGGGATATCTAACTATGGCTACACCTTC. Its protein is CASSDNGISNYGYTF. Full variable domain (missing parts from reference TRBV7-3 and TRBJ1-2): GAGVSQTPSNKVTEKGKYVELRCDPISGHTALYWYRQSLGQGPEFLIYFQGTGAADDSGLPNDRFFAVRPEGSVSTLKIQRTERGDSAVYLCASSDNGISNYGYTFGSGTRLTVV.

The CDR3 region is CASSVASQGSYNEQFF. The CDR3 nucleotides are TGTGCCAGCAGCGTAGCGTCTCAGGGATCCTACAATGAGCAGTTCTTC. The chain joins TRBV9 to TRBJ2-1; TRBD1 might be the D (5 bases). The CDR3 totals 16 residues. Germline V lookup: CDR1 SGDLS, CDR2 YYNGEE. Trimming shortened V by 0 bases and J by 1 base, and 11 bases separated the two germline ends.

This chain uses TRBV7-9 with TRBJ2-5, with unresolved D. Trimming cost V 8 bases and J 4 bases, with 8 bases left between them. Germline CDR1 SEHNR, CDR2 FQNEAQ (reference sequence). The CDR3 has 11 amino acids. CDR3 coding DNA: TGTGCCAGCGCCGAGCTAGAGACCCAGTACTTC. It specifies CASAELETQYF.

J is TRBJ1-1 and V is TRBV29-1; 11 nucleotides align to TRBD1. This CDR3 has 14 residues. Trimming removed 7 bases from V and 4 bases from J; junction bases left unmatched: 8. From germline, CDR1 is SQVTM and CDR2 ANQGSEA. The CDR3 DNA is TGCAGCGCTAGGACAGGGGGCAAAGTCACTGAAGCTTTCTTT. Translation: CSARTGGKVTEAFF.

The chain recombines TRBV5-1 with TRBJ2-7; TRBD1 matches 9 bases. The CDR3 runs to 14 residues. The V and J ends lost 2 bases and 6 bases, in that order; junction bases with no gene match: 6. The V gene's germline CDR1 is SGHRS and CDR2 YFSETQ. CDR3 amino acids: CASSFGDRVREQYF. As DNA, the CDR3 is TGCGCCAGCAGCTTCGGGGACAGGGTGCGCGAGCAGTACTTC.

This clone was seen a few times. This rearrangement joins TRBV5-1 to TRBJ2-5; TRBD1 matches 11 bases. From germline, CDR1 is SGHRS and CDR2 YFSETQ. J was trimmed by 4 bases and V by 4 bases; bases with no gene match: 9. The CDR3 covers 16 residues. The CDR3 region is CASSITSGTGGETQYF. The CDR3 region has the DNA TGCGCCAGCAGCATTACATCCGGGACAGGGGGAGAGACCCAGTACTTC.

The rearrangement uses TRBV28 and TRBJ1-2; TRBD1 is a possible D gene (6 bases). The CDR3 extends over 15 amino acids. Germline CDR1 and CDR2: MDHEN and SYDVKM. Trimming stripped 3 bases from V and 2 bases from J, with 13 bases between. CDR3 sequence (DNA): TGTGCCAGCAGTTTCAGGGGTGCCGGAAACTATGGCTACACCTTC. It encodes CASSFRGAGNYGYTF.

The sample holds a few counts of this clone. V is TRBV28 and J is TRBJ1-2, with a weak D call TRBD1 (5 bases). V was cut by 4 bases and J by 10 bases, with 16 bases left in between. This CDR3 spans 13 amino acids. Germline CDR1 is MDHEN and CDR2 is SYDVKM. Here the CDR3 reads CASSSEGTGAYTF. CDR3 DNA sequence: TGTGCCAGCAGTTCAGAAGGGACTGGCGCCTACACCTTC.

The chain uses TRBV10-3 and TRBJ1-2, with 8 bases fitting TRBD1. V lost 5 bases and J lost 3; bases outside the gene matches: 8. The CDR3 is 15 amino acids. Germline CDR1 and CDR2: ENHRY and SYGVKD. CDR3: CAISKQGEEYYGYTF. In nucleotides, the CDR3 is TGTGCCATCAGTAAACAGGGGGAGGAATACTATGGCTACACCTTC.

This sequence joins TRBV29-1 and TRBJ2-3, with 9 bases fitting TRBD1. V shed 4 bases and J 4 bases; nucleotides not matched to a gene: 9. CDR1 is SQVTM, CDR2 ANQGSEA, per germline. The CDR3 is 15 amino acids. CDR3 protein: CSVVTDRGLADTQYF. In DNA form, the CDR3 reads TGCAGCGTTGTCACCGACAGGGGGTTGGCAGATACGCAGTATTTT.

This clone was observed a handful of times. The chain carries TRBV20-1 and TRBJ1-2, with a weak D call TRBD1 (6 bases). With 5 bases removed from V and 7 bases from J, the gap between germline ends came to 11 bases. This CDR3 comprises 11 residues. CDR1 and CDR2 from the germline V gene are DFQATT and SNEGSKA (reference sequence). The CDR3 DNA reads TGCAGTGCTGCTACAGGGTTTGGCTACACCTTC. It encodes CSAATGFGYTF.

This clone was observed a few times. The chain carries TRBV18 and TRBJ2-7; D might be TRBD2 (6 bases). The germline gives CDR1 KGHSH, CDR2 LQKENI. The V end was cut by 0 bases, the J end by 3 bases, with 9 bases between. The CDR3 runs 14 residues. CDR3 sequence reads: CASSPPGLNYEQYF. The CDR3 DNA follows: TGTGCCAGCTCACCACCGGGACTGAACTACGAGCAGTACTTC.

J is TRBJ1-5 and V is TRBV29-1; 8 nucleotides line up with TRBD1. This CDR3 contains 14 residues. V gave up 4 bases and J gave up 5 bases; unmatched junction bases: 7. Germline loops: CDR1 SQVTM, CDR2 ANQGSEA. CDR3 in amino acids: CSVGETGADQPQHF. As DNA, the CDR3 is TGCAGCGTTGGGGAGACAGGGGCTGATCAGCCCCAGCATTTT.

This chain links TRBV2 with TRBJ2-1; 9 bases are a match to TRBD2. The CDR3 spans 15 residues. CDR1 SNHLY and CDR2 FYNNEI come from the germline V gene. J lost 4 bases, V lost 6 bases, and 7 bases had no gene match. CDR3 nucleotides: TGTGCCAGCAGGCTTACTAGCGGGCAATACAATGAGCAGTTCTTC. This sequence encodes CASRLTSGQYNEQFF.

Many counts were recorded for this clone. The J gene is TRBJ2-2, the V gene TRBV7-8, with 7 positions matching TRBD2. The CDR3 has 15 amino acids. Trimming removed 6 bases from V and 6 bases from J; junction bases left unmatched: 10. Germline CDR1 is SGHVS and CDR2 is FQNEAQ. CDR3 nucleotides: TGTGCCAGCAGAAACCGGACGGGGGGAGCCGGGGAGCTGTTTTTT. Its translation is CASRNRTGGAGELFF.

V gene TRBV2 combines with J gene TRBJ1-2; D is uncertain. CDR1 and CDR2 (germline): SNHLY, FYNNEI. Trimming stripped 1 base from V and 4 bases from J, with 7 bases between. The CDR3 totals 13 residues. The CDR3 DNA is TGTGCCAGCAGTGAAGGTGGTCTCTATGGCTACACCTTC. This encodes CASSEGGLYGYTF.

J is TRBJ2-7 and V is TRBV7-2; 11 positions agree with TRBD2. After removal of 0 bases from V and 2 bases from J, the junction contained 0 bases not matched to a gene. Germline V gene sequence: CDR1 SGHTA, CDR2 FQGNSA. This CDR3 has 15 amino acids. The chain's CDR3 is CASSLATSGAYEQYF. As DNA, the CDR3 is TGTGCCAGCAGCTTAGCGACTAGCGGGGCCTACGAGCAGTACTTC.

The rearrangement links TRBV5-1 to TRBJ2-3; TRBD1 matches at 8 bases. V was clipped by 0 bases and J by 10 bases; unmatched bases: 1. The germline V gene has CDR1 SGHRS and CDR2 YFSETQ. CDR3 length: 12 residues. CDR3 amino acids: CASSLGQGSQYF. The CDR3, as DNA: TGCGCCAGCAGCTTGGGACAGGGGTCGCAGTATTTT.

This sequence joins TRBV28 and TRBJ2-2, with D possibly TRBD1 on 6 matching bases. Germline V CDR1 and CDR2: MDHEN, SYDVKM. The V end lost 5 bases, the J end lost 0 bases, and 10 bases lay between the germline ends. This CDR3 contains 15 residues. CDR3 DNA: TGTGCCAGCAGTCGGGACACCGCGAACACCGGGGAGCTGTTTTTT. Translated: CASSRDTANTGELFF.